A single sample is the source of the 25 T cell receptor beta chains below, sequenced in a study of CD8+ T cells in alopecia areata. Described treatment: oral pan-JAK inhibitor, 5-10 mg twice daily. Extraction of RNA preceded its reverse transcription into cDNA, which served as the sequencing template. Sequencing used immunoSEQ multiplex PCR; TCRdb keeps in-frame clones, though not all of them. There are 100,000 to 120,000 clones in the sample; 45% to 65% occur only once, and about 3.3% lies in the top ten. The input for sequencing was CD4+ T cells sorted from blood, taken at week 24, from a patient treated with tofacitinib. The receptors stem from a human donor with alopecia areata.

This clone has a handful of counts. V gene TRBV7-2 combines with J gene TRBJ2-7; 7 nucleotides line up with TRBD1. This CDR3 spans 16 amino acids. Losses at the gene ends were 5 bases for V and 4 bases for J; bases not matched to a gene: 14. Per germline, CDR1 SGHTA and CDR2 FQGNSA. The CDR3 nucleotides are TGTGCCAGCAGCCCACCTGGGACAGCCAACCTGTACGAGCAGTACTTC. Its protein is CASSPPGTANLYEQYF.

The V and J genes are TRBV7-2 and TRBJ1-4; D gene uncertain. CDR1 and CDR2 (germline): SGHTA, FQGNSA. CDR3 size: 15 residues. V dropped 3 bases and J dropped 3 bases, with 11 bases sitting between them. The CDR3 loop is CASSLRLSANEKLFF. DNA for the CDR3: TGTGCCAGCAGCTTGAGGCTCTCAGCTAATGAAAAACTGTTTTTT. The full variable domain, in which reference TRBV7-2 and TRBJ1-4 provide the parts outside the CDR3, is GAGVSQSPSNKVTEKGKDVELRCDPISGHTALYWYRQSLGQGLEFLIYFQGNSAPDKSGLPSDRFSAERTGGSVSTLTIQRTQQEDSAVYLCASSLRLSANEKLFFGSGTQLSVL.

This clone has a single count. V usage is TRBV7-3 and J usage is TRBJ2-2; no firm D call. This CDR3 comprises 13 residues. The germline V gene has CDR1 SGHTA and CDR2 FQGTGA. Trimming removed 1 base from V and 2 bases from J, with 2 bases in between. CDR3 region: CASSLSNTGELFF. The CDR3 DNA is TGTGCCAGCAGCTTAAGTAACACCGGGGAGCTGTTTTTT.

The V gene is TRBV18, the J gene TRBJ2-7, with D perhaps matching TRBD1 or TRBD2 (5 bases each). V shed 0 bases and J shed 4 bases, with 10 bases lying between them. The CDR3 has 14 amino acids. Germline CDR1 is KGHSH and CDR2 is LQKENI. Here the CDR3 reads CASSPPGTRYEQYF. The DNA of the CDR3 is TGTGCCAGCTCACCACCGGGGACGCGGTACGAGCAGTACTTC.

The V call is TRBV2, the J call TRBJ2-2; no clear D gene. The CDR3 extends over 12 amino acids. Germline V gene lookup returns CDR1 SNHLY and CDR2 FYNNEI. Between the trimmed V and J ends, which lost 7 bases and 6 bases, there was a span of 9 bases. CDR3 DNA sequence: TGTGCCAGCACCATGAATCCCGGGGAGCTGTTTTTT. Residues: CASTMNPGELFF. The full variable domain, its missing parts supplied by reference TRBV2 and TRBJ2-2, is EPEVTQTPSHQVTQMGQEVILRCVPISNHLYFYWYRQILGQKVEFLVSFYNNEISEKSEIFDDQFSVERPDGSNFTLKIRSTKLEDSAMYFCASTMNPGELFFGEGSRLTVL.

J is TRBJ2-1 and V is TRBV29-1; a weak D match, TRBD2 (5 bases). The CDR3 totals 13 residues. Germline V gives CDR1 SQVTM, CDR2 ANQGSEA. V lost 7 bases to trimming and J lost 6 bases, with 16 bases between them. The DNA of the CDR3 is TGCAGCGCGCTAGAGGTACGGGGCAATGAGCAGTTCTTC. It codes for CSALEVRGNEQFF.

This clone was picked up a small number of times. The chain recombines TRBV5-1 with TRBJ2-5; tentatively, D is TRBD1 (5 bases). Germline V gives CDR1 SGHRS, CDR2 YFSETQ. Between the trimmed V and J ends, which lost 7 bases and 1 base, there was a span of 14 bases. The CDR3 is made up of 14 amino acids. The CDR3 DNA is TGCGCCAGCTGGCGAAGGGGCGCCCAAGAGACCCAGTACTTC. Amino acid sequence: CASWRRGAQETQYF.

J is TRBJ2-1 and V is TRBV7-9, with 9 nucleotides matching TRBD1. Looked up from germline, CDR1 is SEHNR and CDR2 is FQNEAQ (reference sequence). CDR3 length: 14 amino acids. The junction had 6 bases not matched to a gene; V was cut back by 2 bases and J by 10 bases. DNA for the CDR3: TGTGCCAGCAGCTTAACGGCTGGACAGGGGGAGCAGTTCTTC. It is translated as CASSLTAGQGEQFF. Complete variable domain (other parts from reference TRBV7-9 and TRBJ2-1): DTGVSQNPRHKITKRGQNVTFRCDPISEHNRLYWYRQTLGQGPEFLTYFQNEAQLEKSRLLSDRFSAERPKGSFSTLEIQRTEQGDSAMYLCASSLTAGQGEQFFGPGTRLTVL.

The chain recombines TRBV7-2 with TRBJ2-5; D unclear. This CDR3 spans 12 amino acids. Germline V gives CDR1 SGHTA, CDR2 FQGNSA. The ends were cut back, 6 bases at V and 4 bases at J, with 9 bases in the middle. CDR3: CASRTSRETQYF. For the CDR3, the DNA is TGTGCCAGCAGAACATCAAGAGAGACCCAGTACTTC. Together with reference TRBV7-2 and TRBJ2-5, the CDR3 gives the full variable domain: GAGVSQSPSNKVTEKGKDVELRCDPISGHTALYWYRQSLGQGLEFLIYFQGNSAPDKSGLPSDRFSAERTGGSVSTLTIQRTQQEDSAVYLCASRTSRETQYFGPGTRLLVL.

This clone was counted a few times. The chain carries TRBV5-6 and TRBJ1-4; no reliable D call. The ends were cut back, 2 bases at V and 11 bases at J, with 7 bases in the middle. This CDR3 spans 11 amino acids. Germline assignment: CDR1 SGHDT and CDR2 YYEEEE. CDR3 DNA: TGTGCCAGCAGCTTTGGAAGCAAACTGTTTTTT. As protein: CASSFGSKLFF.

This clone was counted only a few times. The V and J genes are TRBV27 and TRBJ2-3; 7 bases are a match to TRBD1. The CDR3 length is 16 residues. Germline CDR1 and CDR2: MNHEY and SMNVEV (reference sequence). The V segment lost 1 base and the J segment 3 bases; nucleotides outside the gene matches: 7. CDR3 DNA: TGTGCCAGCAGTTTATATGGTCCAGGGGGAACAGATACGCAGTATTTT. Its protein product is CASSLYGPGGTDTQYF.

The chain joins TRBV7-2 to TRBJ2-2; D remains unclear. CDR3 size: 13 residues. The ends were cut back, 5 bases at V and 0 bases at J, with 4 bases in the middle. From germline, CDR1 is SGHTA and CDR2 FQGNSA. The CDR3 protein is CASSIANTGELFF. The CDR3 DNA reads TGTGCCAGCAGCATCGCGAACACCGGGGAGCTGTTTTTT.

The rearrangement uses TRBV5-4 and TRBJ2-3; no clear D gene. Germline V gives CDR1 SGHNT, CDR2 YYREEE (reference sequence). This CDR3 contains 13 residues. V gave up 4 bases and J gave up 0 bases, with 6 bases separating them. The CDR3 region is CASSMSSTDTQYF. CDR3 bases: TGTGCCAGCAGCATGTCAAGCACAGATACGCAGTATTTT.

The chain links TRBV4-1 to TRBJ2-1; tentative D call: TRBD2 (5 bases). Germline-derived CDR1 and CDR2 are MGHRA and YSYEKL. There are 12 residues in the CDR3. V dropped 8 bases and J dropped 7 bases, with 12 bases sitting between them. The CDR3 region has the DNA TGCGCCAGCCTATCATGGAGGAATGAGCAGTTCTTC. Translated, it gives CASLSWRNEQFF.

This clone was detected a few times. This chain uses TRBV9 with TRBJ2-7; the D is unclear. Trimming pared 3 bases from V and 6 bases from J, leaving 7 bases between. Per the germline V gene, CDR1 is SGDLS and CDR2 is YYNGEE. CDR3 size: 11 residues. The CDR3 loop is CASSENFEQYF. CDR3 in DNA: TGTGCCAGCAGCGAGAATTTCGAGCAGTACTTC.

This rearrangement joins TRBV4-2 to TRBJ2-5; 14 positions agree with TRBD2. This CDR3 contains 16 residues. Trimming cost V 0 bases and J 4 bases; bases outside gene matches: 1. CDR1 and CDR2 (germline): LGHNA, YNFKEQ. The CDR3 DNA reads as TGTGCCAGCAGCCAAGATGGGACTAGCGGGGGAGAGACCCAGTACTTC. As protein: CASSQDGTSGGETQYF.

The chain has TRBV29-1 and TRBJ2-3, with 11 bases aligning to TRBD1. CDR3 length: 13 residues. In germline, CDR1 is SQVTM, CDR2 ANQGSEA. V trimming: 7 bases; J trimming: 6 bases; junction bases outside the gene matches: 6. The DNA for the CDR3 is TGCAGCGCTCCCGGGACAGGGGGGGATACGCAGTATTTT. Residues: CSAPGTGGDTQYF.

V usage is TRBV18 and J usage is TRBJ2-7; TRBD1 matches at 9 bases. In germline, CDR1 is KGHSH, CDR2 LQKENI. V was clipped by 0 bases and J by 6 bases; unmatched bases: 6. This CDR3 has 15 residues. The CDR3 coding sequence is TGTGCCAGCTCACCACCGGGACAGGGACCCAGCGAGCAGTACTTC. It is translated as CASSPPGQGPSEQYF.

The chain couples TRBV7-8 to TRBJ1-2, with TRBD1 as a possible D gene (6 bases). With 0 bases removed from V and 2 bases from J, the gap between germline ends came to 7 bases. Germline V gene data show CDR1 as SGHVS and CDR2 as FQNEAQ. The CDR3 runs 14 residues. Here the CDR3 reads CASSLAGTNYGYTF. As DNA, the CDR3 is TGTGCCAGCAGCTTAGCGGGGACAAACTATGGCTACACCTTC.

V usage is TRBV7-2 and J usage is TRBJ2-5; the D gene is possibly TRBD1 (6 bases). Germline CDR1 SGHTA, CDR2 FQGNSA. The length of the CDR3 is 15 residues. V was clipped by 7 bases and J by 1 base, with 16 bases between them. The CDR3 nucleotides read TGTGCCAGCACCCCATTATGGACAGTCCAAGAGACCCAGTACTTC. It encodes CASTPLWTVQETQYF. Filled out from reference TRBV7-2 and TRBJ2-5, the complete variable domain reads GAGVSQSPSNKVTEKGKDVELRCDPISGHTALYWYRQSLGQGLEFLIYFQGNSAPDKSGLPSDRFSAERTGGSVSTLTIQRTQQEDSAVYLCASTPLWTVQETQYFGPGTRLLVL.

This clone was recorded once. This rearrangement joins TRBV28 to TRBJ1-2, with unresolved D. V was cut by 11 bases and J by 2 bases, with 6 bases left in between. The CDR3 runs 10 residues. In germline, CDR1 is MDHEN, CDR2 SYDVKM. The CDR3 region has the DNA TGTGCCTGCGGGAACTATGGCTACACCTTC. Encoded protein: CACGNYGYTF.

The rearrangement links TRBV5-4 to TRBJ2-1; D unresolved. V lost 0 bases to trimming and J lost 9 bases, with 16 bases between them. CDR1 and CDR2 (germline): SGHNT, YYREEE (reference sequence). This CDR3 has 15 residues. The CDR3 nucleotides are TGTGCCAGCAGCTTGGATGGCTCCGGTGCATCTGAGCAGTTCTTC. It specifies CASSLDGSGASEQFF.

The chain carries TRBV5-6 and TRBJ2-5, with 9 positions matching TRBD2. Per the germline V gene, CDR1 is SGHDT and CDR2 is YYEEEE. The trim removed 4 bases at V and 6 bases at J, leaving 1 base unmatched. CDR3 length equals 12 residues. CDR3 sequence: CASSAGGKTQYF. As DNA, the CDR3 is TGTGCCAGCAGCGCGGGGGGGAAGACCCAGTACTTC.

The chain is built from TRBV7-9 and TRBJ1-2; D gene unclear. The V end lost 7 bases, the J end lost 2 bases, and 11 bases lay between the germline ends. The CDR3 spans 13 residues. Germline V gene sequence: CDR1 SEHNR, CDR2 FQNEAQ (reference sequence). The CDR3 nucleotides are TGTGCCAGCACCCGGGCCCGGAACTATGGCTACACCTTC. Translated, it gives CASTRARNYGYTF.

Only one count was recorded for this clone. This chain connects TRBV5-6 to TRBJ1-5; no reliable D call. Germline V gene sequence: CDR1 SGHDT, CDR2 YYEEEE. This CDR3 spans 12 amino acids. V was cut by 2 bases and J by 6 bases, with 6 bases left in between. CDR3 residues: CASSFRRQPQHF. The DNA of the CDR3 is TGTGCCAGCAGCTTTAGACGTCAGCCCCAGCATTTT.